The sequence of this T cell receptor (beta chain) was determined in a study of blood T cell repertoires in COVID-19. Looking at the study overall: Acute and convalescent COVID-19 specimens originated in the United States, Italy and Spain. PBMCs, B-cell-depleted T cells, or T cells were the source of the cDNA or gDNA that made up the material.

Per the study methods: For nucleated cells, counts were estimated from reference gene primer amplification. This table comes from immunoSEQ multiplex PCR, and its TCRdb copy is limited to in-frame clones, with some not included. Clone size and V and J calls were adopted from that table, with D and trimming inferred from the DNA. The data show 40,000 to 50,000 clones, with 88% seen just once and around 9.6% held by the top ten. The sequencing input was peripheral blood. The TCR was taken from a man over 45 with active COVID-19.

Here the CDR3 DNA reads TGTGCCAGCAGCCCCACTAGCGGGATAGGTGGCGAGCAGTACTTC. Its protein product is CASSPTSGIGGEQYF. The chain uses TRBV13 and TRBJ2-7; 10 bases align to TRBD2. The V and J ends lost 5 bases and 6 bases, in that order; junction bases with no gene match: 10. Per the germline V gene, CDR1 is PRHDT and CDR2 is FYEKMQ (reference sequence). CDR3 size: 15 residues.